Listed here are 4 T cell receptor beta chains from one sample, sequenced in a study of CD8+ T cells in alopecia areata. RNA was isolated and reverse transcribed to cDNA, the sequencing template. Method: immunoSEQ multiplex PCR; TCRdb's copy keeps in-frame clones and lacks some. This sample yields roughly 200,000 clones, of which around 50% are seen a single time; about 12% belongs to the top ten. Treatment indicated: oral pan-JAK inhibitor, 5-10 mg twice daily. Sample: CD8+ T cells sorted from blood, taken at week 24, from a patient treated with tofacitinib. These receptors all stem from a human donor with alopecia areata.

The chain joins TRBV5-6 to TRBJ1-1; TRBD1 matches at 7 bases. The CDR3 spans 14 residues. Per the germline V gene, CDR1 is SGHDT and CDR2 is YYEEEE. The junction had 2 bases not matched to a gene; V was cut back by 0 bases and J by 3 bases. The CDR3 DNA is TGTGCCAGCAGCTTGGTTACAGGGGACACTGAAGCTTTCTTT. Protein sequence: CASSLVTGDTEAFF.

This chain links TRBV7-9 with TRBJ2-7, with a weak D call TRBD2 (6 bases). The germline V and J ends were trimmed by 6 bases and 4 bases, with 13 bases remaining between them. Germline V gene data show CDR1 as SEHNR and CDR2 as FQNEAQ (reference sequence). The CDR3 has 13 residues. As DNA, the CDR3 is TGTGCCAGCAGGTACCCGGGGGATTACGAGCAGTACTTC. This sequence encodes CASRYPGDYEQYF.

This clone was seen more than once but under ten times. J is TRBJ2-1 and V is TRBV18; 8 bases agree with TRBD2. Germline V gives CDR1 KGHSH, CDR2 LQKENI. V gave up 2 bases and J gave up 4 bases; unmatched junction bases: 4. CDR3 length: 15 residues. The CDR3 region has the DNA TGTGCCAGCTCACCAGCGGGGGGCGGTTACAATGAGCAGTTCTTC. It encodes CASSPAGGGYNEQFF.

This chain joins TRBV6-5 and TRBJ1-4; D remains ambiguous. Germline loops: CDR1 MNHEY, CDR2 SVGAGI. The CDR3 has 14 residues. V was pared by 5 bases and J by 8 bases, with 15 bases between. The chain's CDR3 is CASSEMRGGEKLFF. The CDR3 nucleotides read TGTGCCAGCAGTGAAATGCGAGGAGGGGAAAAACTGTTTTTT.